These T cell receptor beta chains were read from a single sample in a study of cytomegalovirus exposure and HLA in healthy donors. Libraries were prepared by immunoSEQ multiplex PCR; TCRdb keeps only in-frame clonotypes and omits some of them. The sample contains approximately 170,000 clones, roughly 80% of which appear only once. The sequenced sample consisted of PBMCs. Source of these receptors: a woman aged 18-29 years in good health and CMV-seronegative. The CDR3 runs from the conserved cysteine through the conserved F or W. A D gene is named only where the DNA matches it firmly. Some rows mark clone size as missing; the rest say once, few, many or name a class of expanded clone.

v_call	d_call	j_call	clone_size	cdr3_nt	cdr3_aa
TRBV29-1	.	TRBJ1-1	.	TGCAGCGTCCATCGACACCCGGACACTGAAGCTTTCTTT	CSVHRHPDTEAFF
TRBV28	TRBD1	TRBJ1-1	few	TGTGCCAGCGGGCTTCGTGTCGGGACAGGGGTTGACACTGAAGCTTTCTTT	CASGLRVGTGVDTEAFF
TRBV2	TRBD1	TRBJ2-5	.	TGTGCCAGCAGTGGACAGGGCCAAGAGACCCAGTACTTC	CASSGQGQETQYF
TRBV7-2	.	TRBJ1-5	.	TGTGCCAGCAGCTTAGCGGCAGGTCAGAATCAGCCCCAGCATTTT	CASSLAAGQNQPQHF
TRBV14	.	TRBJ1-1	.	TGTGCCAGCAGCCGACAGGTATACACTGAAGCTTTCTTT	CASSRQVYTEAFF
TRBV7-9	.	TRBJ1-1	few	TGTGCCAGCAGCAGGGGTGACTGGGTCGCTGAAGCTTTCTTT	CASSRGDWVAEAFF
TRBV2	.	TRBJ1-2	.	TGTGCCAGCAGCGCCGAGACAGGCTATGGCTACACCTTC	CASSAETGYGYTF
TRBV15	TRBD2	TRBJ2-3	once	TGTGCCACCAGCAGAGAGCGGAGTCCGGGACTAGCGGGAGATTTAAGAGATACGCAGTATTTT	CATSRERSPGLAGDLRDTQYF
TRBV5-1	.	TRBJ2-6	few	TGCGCCAGCAGCTTGACTAGAGCTGGGGCCAACGTCCTGACTTTC	CASSLTRAGANVLTF
TRBV21-1	.	TRBJ2-5	.	TGTGCCAGCAGCAAAGAAAGGGGTGAGACCCAGTACTTC	CASSKERGETQYF
TRBV19	.	TRBJ1-2	.	TGTGCCAGTAGTATACCCTCGACATCCTATGGCTACACCTTC	CASSIPSTSYGYTF
TRBV25-1	.	TRBJ2-1	.	TGTGCCAGCAGCCCTTCTAGAGACAATGAGCAGTTCTTC	CASSPSRDNEQFF
TRBV27	TRBD1	TRBJ1-2	once	TGTGCCAGCAGTATCCGACAGGGGGAAGGCTACACCTTC	CASSIRQGEGYTF
TRBV2	TRBD1	TRBJ2-3	.	TGTGCCAGCAGCCCGGACAGGGGTGGCACAGATACGCAGTATTTT	CASSPDRGGTDTQYF
TRBV21-1	.	TRBJ1-3	.	TGTGCCAGCAGCAAAGTTGAGGGGGCCCTCATCTCTGGAAACACCATATATTTT	CASSKVEGALISGNTIYF
TRBV5-1	.	TRBJ2-7	.	TGCGCCAGCAGCTTGTTAGGGGAATGGTCCTACGAGCAGTACTTC	CASSLLGEWSYEQYF
TRBV5-1	.	TRBJ1-1	.	TGCGCCAGCAGCCTGGTGAGGCGACAGATTGAAGCTTTCTTT	CASSLVRRQIEAFF
TRBV7-9	TRBD1	TRBJ1-3	.	TGTGCCAGCAGCAAAGGGACAGCAGAAACCACTGGAAACACCATATATTTT	CASSKGTAETTGNTIYF
TRBV10-2	.	TRBJ1-5	.	TGCGCCAGCATGTCAGGGAATCAGCCCCAGCATTTT	CASMSGNQPQHF
TRBV5-6	.	TRBJ1-5	.	TGTGCCAGCAGCTTCAGGGAACAGCCCCAGCATTTT	CASSFREQPQHF
TRBV18	.	TRBJ2-1	.	TGTGCCAGCTCTCAACCGGGGGGCGAATACAATGAGCAGTTCTTC	CASSQPGGEYNEQFF
TRBV10-3	TRBD2	TRBJ2-7	.	TGTGCCATCAGTGATTCTAGCGGGGGGGGCGCCTACGAGCAGTACTTC	CAISDSSGGGAYEQYF
TRBV6-1	TRBD2	TRBJ2-4	few	TGTGCCAGCAGTGTACTAGCGGGACCCAAAAACATTCAGTACTTC	CASSVLAGPKNIQYF
TRBV7-6	TRBD1	TRBJ2-2	.	TGTGCCAGCAGCGTCCGGGACAGGGAAAACACCGGGGAGCTGTTTTTT	CASSVRDRENTGELFF
TRBV6-6	.	TRBJ1-1	few	TGTGCCAGCGGGGAGGGACTCGTCACTGAAGCTTTCTTT	CASGEGLVTEAFF
TRBV9	TRBD1	TRBJ1-6	.	TGTGCCAGCAGCCCGGGAGGGGGGACAGGGGATTCACCCCTCCACTTT	CASSPGGGTGDSPLHF
TRBV6-1	.	TRBJ1-1	.	TGTGCCAGCAGTCTCGGGACCGGGGGGACTGAAGCTTTCTTT	CASSLGTGGTEAFF
TRBV6-1	TRBD1	TRBJ2-7	.	TGTGCCAGCAGTGACCATGGGACAGGGTTTAATTCTTGCCCCTACGAGCAGTACTTC	CASSDHGTGFNSCPYEQYF
TRBV2	.	TRBJ1-1	.	TGTGCCACATCAAATAGAGACATGTCTGGGACTGAAGCTTTCTTT	CATSNRDMSGTEAFF
TRBV27	.	TRBJ2-3	.	TGTGCCAGCAGGAAACAGGGCACAGATACGCAGTATTTT	CASRKQGTDTQYF
TRBV19	.	TRBJ1-1	.	TGTGCCAGTAGTTGGCTCCCCGACACCCCTTCGAACACTGAAGCTTTCTTT	CASSWLPDTPSNTEAFF
TRBV11-1	.	TRBJ2-3	.	TGTGCCAGCAGCTTAGGAGGAACTCATACGCAGTATTTT	CASSLGGTHTQYF
TRBV7-3	TRBD1	TRBJ2-2	.	TGTGCCAGCAGCCGTACCGGGACAGGGGGCTGGGGCGGGGAGCTGTTTTTT	CASSRTGTGGWGGELFF
TRBV7-9	.	TRBJ1-5	once	TGTGCCAGCAGCCTTTCCGGGGGCAATCAGCCCCAGCATTTT	CASSLSGGNQPQHF
TRBV28	.	TRBJ2-7	.	TGTGCCAGCAGTCCTGTGGGGGGGCTCACTTACGAGCAGTACTTC	CASSPVGGLTYEQYF
TRBV6-6	.	TRBJ2-7	.	TGTGCCAGCAGCCCTCGGGGCGGGGAGGCCCCCTACGAGCAGTACTTC	CASSPRGGEAPYEQYF
TRBV9	TRBD2	TRBJ2-5	.	TGTGCCAGCAGCGTAGCCGGACTAGAAGAGACCCAGTACTTC	CASSVAGLEETQYF
TRBV5-1	.	TRBJ2-7	.	TGCGCCAGCAGCTTGGGACAGGGACTGACCTACGAGCAGTACTTC	CASSLGQGLTYEQYF